This entry features one TCR beta chain sequence. Its antigen is undetermined. The sample comes from a study of T cells in localized non-small cell lung cancer. The study's findings and limits: Because researchers sequenced only one region of the tumor, heterogeneity is still possible. Compared with tumor, uninvolved adjacent lung displayed greater T cell clonality, ranking highest overall. Longer overall survival was seen with higher T cell density measured in blood. Appearance in adjacent lung was seen for a median roughly 50 of the top 100 tumor clones.

The data were produced by immunoSEQ multiplex PCR, yet TCRdb's version contains in-frame clones alone and is incomplete. This sample yields fewer than 25,000 clones, of which about 88% are seen a single time; roughly 15% belongs to the top ten. This receptor was taken from a male donor aged 60 or over with stage I lung adenocarcinoma. This specimen was peripheral blood, taken before any cancer treatment.

DNA of the CDR3: TGTGCCAGTAGTACGTCCGGGACTAGGGGAGATGAGCAGTTCTTC. Its protein product is CASSTSGTRGDEQFF. V and J are TRBV19 and TRBJ2-1, with 8 nucleotides matching TRBD2. CDR1 and CDR2 from the germline V gene are LNHDA and SQIVND (reference sequence). The CDR3 has 15 residues. The trim removed 4 bases at V and 8 bases at J, leaving 10 bases unmatched.